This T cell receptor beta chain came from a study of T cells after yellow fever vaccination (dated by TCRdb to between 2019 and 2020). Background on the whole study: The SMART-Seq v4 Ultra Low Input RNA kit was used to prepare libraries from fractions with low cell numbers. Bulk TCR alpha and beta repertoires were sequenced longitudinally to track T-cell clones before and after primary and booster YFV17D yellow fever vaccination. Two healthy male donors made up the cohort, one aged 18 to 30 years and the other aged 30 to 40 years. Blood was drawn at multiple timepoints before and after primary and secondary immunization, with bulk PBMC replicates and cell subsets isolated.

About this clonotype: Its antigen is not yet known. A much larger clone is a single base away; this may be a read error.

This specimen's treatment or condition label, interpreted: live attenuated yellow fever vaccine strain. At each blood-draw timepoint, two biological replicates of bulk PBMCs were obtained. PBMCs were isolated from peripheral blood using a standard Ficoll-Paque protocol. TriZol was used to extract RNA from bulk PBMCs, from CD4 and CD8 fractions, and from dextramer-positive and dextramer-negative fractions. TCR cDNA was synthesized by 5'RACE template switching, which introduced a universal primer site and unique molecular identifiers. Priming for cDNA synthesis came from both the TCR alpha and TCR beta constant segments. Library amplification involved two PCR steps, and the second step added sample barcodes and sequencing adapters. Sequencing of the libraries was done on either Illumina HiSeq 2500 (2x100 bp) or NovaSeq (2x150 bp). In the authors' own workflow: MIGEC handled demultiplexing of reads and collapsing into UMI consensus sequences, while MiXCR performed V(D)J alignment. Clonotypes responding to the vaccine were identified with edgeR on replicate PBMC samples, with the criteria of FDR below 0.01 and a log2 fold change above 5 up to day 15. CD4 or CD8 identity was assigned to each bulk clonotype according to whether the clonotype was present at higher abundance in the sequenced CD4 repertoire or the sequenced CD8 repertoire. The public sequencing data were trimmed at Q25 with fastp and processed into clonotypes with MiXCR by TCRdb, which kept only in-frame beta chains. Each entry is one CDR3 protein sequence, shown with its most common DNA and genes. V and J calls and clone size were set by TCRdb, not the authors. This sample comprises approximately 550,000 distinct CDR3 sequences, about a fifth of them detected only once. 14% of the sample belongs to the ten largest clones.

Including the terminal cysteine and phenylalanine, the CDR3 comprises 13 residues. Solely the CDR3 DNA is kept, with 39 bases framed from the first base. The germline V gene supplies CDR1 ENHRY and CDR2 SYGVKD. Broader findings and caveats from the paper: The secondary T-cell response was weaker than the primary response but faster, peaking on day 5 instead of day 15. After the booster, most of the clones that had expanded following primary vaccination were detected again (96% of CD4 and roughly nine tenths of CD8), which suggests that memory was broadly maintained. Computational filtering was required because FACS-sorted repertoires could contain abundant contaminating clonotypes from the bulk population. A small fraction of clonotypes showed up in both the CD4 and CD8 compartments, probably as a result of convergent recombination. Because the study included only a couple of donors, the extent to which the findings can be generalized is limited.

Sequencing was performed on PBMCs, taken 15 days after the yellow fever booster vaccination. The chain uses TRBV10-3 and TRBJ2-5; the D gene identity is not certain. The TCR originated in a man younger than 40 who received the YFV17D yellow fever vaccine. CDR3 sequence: CPISEAKEGTQYF. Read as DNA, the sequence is TGTCCCATCAGTGAGGCAAAGGAAGGGACCCAGTACTTC.